The 10 T cell receptor beta chains below come from one sample, sequenced in a study of vaccination effects on CD4 cells after COVID-19. The repertoire was sequenced with immunoSEQ multiplex PCR; TCRdb's copy has only in-frame clones and lacks some. The sample records roughly 41,000 clones, 77% being singletons. Antigen-specific CD4+ T cells were expanded with viral peptide pools in the ViraFEST assay before sequencing. Subsequent to 10 days of culture, CD4+ T cells were isolated. Nobody among the vaccine recipients had prior SARS-CoV-2 infection (nucleocapsid antibodies were negative). The antigens these receptors bind are not known. Sequenced material: CD4+ T cells from PBMCs cultured with HCoV-NL63 spike peptides, taken before COVID-19 vaccination. The receptors derive from a human donor who received a COVID-19 vaccine.

The chain combines TRBV7-2 with TRBJ2-7, with a possible D match to TRBD1 (5 bases). Looked up from germline, CDR1 is SGHTA and CDR2 is FQGNSA. The CDR3 has 13 amino acids. Trimming shortened V by 4 bases and J by 6 bases, and 13 bases separated the two germline ends. The CDR3 region has the DNA TGTGCCAGCAGCTCCCAGGGTGTTGGCGAGCAGTACGTC. This gives the protein CASSSQGVGEQYV.

The J gene is TRBJ1-1, the V gene TRBV7-2; no definite D call. V shed 4 bases and J shed 10 bases, with 13 bases lying between them. CDR1 and CDR2 from the germline V gene are SGHTA and FQGNSA. This CDR3 contains 12 residues. CDR3 in amino acids: CASSSTALGAFF. DNA for the CDR3: TGTGCCAGCAGCTCCACCGCTCTCGGAGCTTTCTTT.

V usage is TRBV24-1 and J usage is TRBJ1-2, with a tentative D call TRBD1 (5 bases). Germline values: CDR1 KGHDR, CDR2 SFDVKD. The length of the CDR3 is 16 residues. With 3 bases removed from V and 1 base from J, the gap between germline ends came to 14 bases. CDR3 sequence (DNA): TGTGCCACCAGTGATACCGGGACGGGGAGTAACTATGGCTACACCTTC. Amino acid sequence: CATSDTGTGSNYGYTF.

This chain links TRBV29-1 with TRBJ1-3, with 9 bases identical to TRBD1. CDR1 SQVTM and CDR2 ANQGSEA come from the germline V gene. The CDR3 length is 15 residues. V lost 4 bases, J lost 2 bases, and 6 bases stayed unmatched. The CDR3, as DNA: TGCAGCGTTGCCCGGGACAGGGTTGCTGGAAACACCATATATTTT. It codes for CSVARDRVAGNTIYF.

The J gene is TRBJ1-3, the V gene TRBV7-2; D remains ambiguous. CDR3 size: 14 residues. V was cut by 6 bases and J by 0 bases, with 9 bases left in between. Germline V gene sequence: CDR1 SGHTA, CDR2 FQGNSA. CDR3 nucleotides: TGTGCCAGCAGACCGACCGTCTCTGGAAACACCATATATTTT. This translates into CASRPTVSGNTIYF. Full variable domain (missing parts from reference TRBV7-2 and TRBJ1-3): GAGVSQSPSNKVTEKGKDVELRCDPISGHTALYWYRQSLGQGLEFLIYFQGNSAPDKSGLPSDRFSAERTGGSVSTLTIQRTQQEDSAVYLCASRPTVSGNTIYFGEGSWLTVV.

This chain joins TRBV6-2 or TRBV6-3 and TRBJ2-7; D not resolved. Germline V gene sequence: CDR1 MNHEY, CDR2 SVGEGT. The CDR3 runs 15 residues. V dropped 2 bases and J dropped 2 bases, with 13 bases sitting between them. This chain's CDR3 is CASSYAAGSPYEQYV. As DNA, the CDR3 is TGTGCCAGCAGTTACGCCGCCGGGTCCCCCTACGAGCAGTACGTC.

The V and J genes are TRBV18 and TRBJ2-5, with D possibly TRBD2 on 6 matching bases. Trimming pared 0 bases from V and 4 bases from J, leaving 15 bases between. The CDR3 runs to 16 residues. Germline loops: CDR1 KGHSH, CDR2 LQKENI. The CDR3 nucleotides read TGTGCCAGCTCACCACCCTCCGCGGGGTCTTTAGAGACCCAGTACTTC. It encodes CASSPPSAGSLETQYF.

This chain links TRBV3-1 (or the pseudogene TRBV3-2) with TRBJ2-5, with D possibly TRBD2 on 6 matching bases. The CDR3 is 16 amino acids. CDR1 and CDR2 from the germline V gene are LGHDT and YNNKEL (reference sequence). Between the trimmed V and J ends, which lost 3 bases and 5 bases, there was a span of 19 bases. In nucleotides, the CDR3 is TGTGCCAGCAGCCACAGACGGGGACTCCTGGGGGAGACCCAGTACTTC. Its protein product is CASSHRRGLLGETQYF.

The chain has TRBV19 and TRBJ2-3; D gene uncertain. Germline V gene data show CDR1 as LNHDA and CDR2 as SQIVND (reference sequence). The length of the CDR3 is 13 residues. Between the trimmed V and J ends, which lost 5 bases and 1 base, there was a span of 7 bases. CDR3 bases: TGTGCCAGTAGTTTCAGCCGCACAGATACGCAGTATTTT. It yields the protein CASSFSRTDTQYF.

V gene TRBV3-1 (or the pseudogene TRBV3-2) combines with J gene TRBJ1-6, with 8 positions matching TRBD1. The CDR3 spans 14 residues. V was pared by 4 bases and J by 10 bases, with 6 bases of the junction left unmatched. Germline-derived CDR1 and CDR2 are LGHDT and YNNKEL (reference sequence). The CDR3 DNA follows: TGTGCCAGCAGCCCGACAGGGGAGGACTCACCCCTCCACTTT. Protein sequence: CASSPTGEDSPLHF.